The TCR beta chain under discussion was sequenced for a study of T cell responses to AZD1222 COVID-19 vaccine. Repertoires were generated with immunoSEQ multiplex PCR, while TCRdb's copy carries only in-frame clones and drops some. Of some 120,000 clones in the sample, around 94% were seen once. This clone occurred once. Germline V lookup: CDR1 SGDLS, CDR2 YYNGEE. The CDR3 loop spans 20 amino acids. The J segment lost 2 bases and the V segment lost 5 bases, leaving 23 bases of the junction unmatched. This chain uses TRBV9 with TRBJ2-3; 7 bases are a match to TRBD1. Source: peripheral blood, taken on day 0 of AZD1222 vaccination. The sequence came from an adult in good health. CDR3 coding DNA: TGTGCCAGCAGTCCCCTGATTGAAGGGGGCGTGGTGCCAAACACAGATACGCAGTATTTT. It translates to CASSPLIEGGVVPNTDTQYF.